This T cell receptor (beta chain) was recorded in a study of cytomegalovirus exposure and HLA in healthy donors. While the first cohort had some 700 subjects, the donors belonged to the separate validation cohort of about 120 subjects. Broader study findings: Published work reported that the classifier diagnosed cytomegalovirus status with high specificity and sensitivity. Among TCR beta chains, those listed as cytomegalovirus-associated numbered fewer than 200. In the approximately 120 validation repertoires, a later analysis found that first-cohort TCR clusters tended to co-occur.

The V gene's germline CDR1 is MGHDK and CDR2 SYGVNS. V dropped 6 bases and J dropped 2; count of bases not matched to a gene: 6. The CDR3 has 15 residues. The method was immunoSEQ multiplex PCR; TCRdb's version includes in-frame clones alone and lacks a portion of them. The sample lists 110,000 to 150,000 clones, about 86% occurring once. Notes on this clone: Antigen unknown.

The source is a man younger than 35 in good health and CMV-seronegative. Source material: PBMCs. This chain uses TRBV25-1 with TRBJ1-2; 10 bases agree with TRBD1. The CDR3 is CASRSAGQGNYGYTF. DNA of the CDR3: TGTGCCAGCAGGTCCGCGGGACAGGGGAACTATGGCTACACCTTC.